This is a list of T cell receptor beta chains from one sample in a study of blood T cells in healthy people across ages. TCRdb independently ran MiXCR on the 5' RACE reads; one entry per CDR3 protein. The sample has roughly 800,000 distinct CDR3 sequences, over 45% seen once; the top ten hold around 22%. The sequenced sample was blood. These receptors were collected from a man aged 30-40 years in good health. Both conserved end residues are part of each CDR3. A D gene is named only where the DNA matches it firmly. Size is omitted from some rows. Given values are once, few, many or a class for expanded clones.

J gene: TRBJ2-4; clone size: many; V gene: TRBV10-2; D gene: .; CDR3 DNA: TGCGCCAGCAGTGAGTCGATAGGAAACATTCAGTACTTC; CDR3 protein: CASSESIGNIQYF
J gene: TRBJ2-7; clone size: .; V gene: TRBV10-3; D gene: TRBD1; CDR3 DNA: TGTGCCATCAGAGGGGACAGCTGGAGTACCTACGAGCAGTACTTC; CDR3 protein: CAIRGDSWSTYEQYF
J gene: TRBJ1-5; clone size: .; V gene: TRBV20-1; D gene: .; CDR3 DNA: TGCAGTGCTAGAGGGGGAGACTCGCCCCAGCATTTT; CDR3 protein: CSARGGDSPQHF
J gene: TRBJ2-1; clone size: .; V gene: TRBV29-1; D gene: .; CDR3 DNA: TGCAGCGCCCAACTATGGGGTGAGCAGTTCTTC; CDR3 protein: CSAQLWGEQFF
J gene: TRBJ2-1; clone size: .; V gene: TRBV10-3; D gene: .; CDR3 DNA: TGTGCCATCAGTGAGGGGCCTCAACCCGAGTTCTTC; CDR3 protein: CAISEGPQPEFF
J gene: TRBJ2-7; clone size: .; V gene: TRBV3-1; D gene: .; CDR3 DNA: TGTGCCAGCAGCCAAGCCCCGAACGGCTACGAGCAGTACTTC; CDR3 protein: CASSQAPNGYEQYF
J gene: TRBJ2-7; clone size: few; V gene: TRBV5-1; D gene: .; CDR3 DNA: TGCGCCAGCTCTTGGGGTAAGGGGTACGAGCAGTACTTC; CDR3 protein: CASSWGKGYEQYF
J gene: TRBJ1-2; clone size: once; V gene: TRBV20-1; D gene: .; CDR3 DNA: TGCAGTGTAACAACAAGACCCTTCGACACGATTGATGGCTACACCTTC; CDR3 protein: CSVTTRPFDTIDGYTF
J gene: TRBJ1-4; clone size: .; V gene: TRBV7-9; D gene: TRBD1; CDR3 DNA: TGTGCCAGCAGCAACTACCGGGACAGGGCGGGAAAACTGTTTTTT; CDR3 protein: CASSNYRDRAGKLFF
J gene: TRBJ1-2; clone size: .; V gene: TRBV21-1; D gene: .; CDR3 DNA: TGTGCCAGCAGGGACAGCAGGGGTTTGGCTGGCTACACCTTC; CDR3 protein: CASRDSRGLAGYTF
J gene: TRBJ1-2; clone size: .; V gene: TRBV28; D gene: .; CDR3 DNA: TGTGCCAGCAGCACCACAGGGCATGGCTACACCTTC; CDR3 protein: CASSTTGHGYTF
J gene: TRBJ2-7; clone size: .; V gene: TRBV7-9; D gene: TRBD1; CDR3 DNA: TGTGCCAGCAGCTATGGGACAGGGGTATACGAGCAGTACTTC; CDR3 protein: CASSYGTGVYEQYF
J gene: TRBJ1-2; clone size: few; V gene: TRBV7-2; D gene: .; CDR3 DNA: TGTGCCAGCAGCTTAGCGGCCGGAACGGTCAACTATGGCTACACCTTC; CDR3 protein: CASSLAAGTVNYGYTF
J gene: TRBJ1-2; clone size: .; V gene: TRBV29-1; D gene: .; CDR3 DNA: TGCAGCGTTGGGGGCAGGGGTACAAGTGGCTACACCTTC; CDR3 protein: CSVGGRGTSGYTF
J gene: TRBJ1-2; clone size: .; V gene: TRBV28; D gene: .; CDR3 DNA: TGTGCCAGCAGTTCTGGGGGGGCTAGCCATGGCTACACCTTC; CDR3 protein: CASSSGGASHGYTF
J gene: TRBJ2-3; clone size: .; V gene: TRBV9; D gene: .; CDR3 DNA: TGTGCCAGCAGCGTAGCCGGGGACACAGATACGCAGTATTTT; CDR3 protein: CASSVAGDTDTQYF
J gene: TRBJ2-7; clone size: .; V gene: TRBV29-1; D gene: TRBD1; CDR3 DNA: TGCAGCGCCCGGGACAGGGATGCGGGCGAGCAGTACTTC; CDR3 protein: CSARDRDAGEQYF
J gene: TRBJ1-2; clone size: .; V gene: TRBV4-1; D gene: TRBD1; CDR3 DNA: TGCGCCAGCAGCCACCAACCGGAGAGGGGGCAATATGGCTACACCTTC; CDR3 protein: CASSHQPERGQYGYTF
J gene: TRBJ2-7; clone size: .; V gene: TRBV7-9; D gene: .; CDR3 DNA: TGTGCCAGCAGTCATTATGTGAGCTACGAGCAGTACTTC; CDR3 protein: CASSHYVSYEQYF
J gene: TRBJ2-3; clone size: once; V gene: TRBV20-1; D gene: TRBD2; CDR3 DNA: TGCAGTGCTAGAGATCCCCCGGCGGGAGGCCTCACAGATACGCAGTATTTT; CDR3 protein: CSARDPPAGGLTDTQYF
J gene: TRBJ1-1; clone size: once; V gene: TRBV6-2/TRBV6-3; D gene: .; CDR3 DNA: TGTGCCAGCAACCCTACCGGGACCACTGAAGCTTTCTTT; CDR3 protein: CASNPTGTTEAFF
J gene: TRBJ1-6; clone size: .; V gene: TRBV20-1; D gene: .; CDR3 DNA: TGCAGTGCTCCGACAGGTGGAAGTACGAATTCACCCCTCCACTTT; CDR3 protein: CSAPTGGSTNSPLHF
J gene: TRBJ2-3; clone size: .; V gene: TRBV3-1; D gene: .; CDR3 DNA: TGTGCCAGCAGCTCTAGGGCCGGTAGTACAGATACGCAGTATTTT; CDR3 protein: CASSSRAGSTDTQYF
J gene: TRBJ2-7; clone size: few; V gene: TRBV5-1; D gene: .; CDR3 DNA: TGCGCCAGCAGCTTGTTTGGGACTGATGCCTACGAGCAGTACTTC; CDR3 protein: CASSLFGTDAYEQYF
J gene: TRBJ2-7; clone size: .; V gene: TRBV29-1; D gene: TRBD2; CDR3 DNA: TGCAGCGTTGTCGAGCGGGAGGGGCTCTACAATGAGCAGTACTTC; CDR3 protein: CSVVEREGLYNEQYF
J gene: TRBJ2-3; clone size: .; V gene: TRBV20-1; D gene: .; CDR3 DNA: TGCAGTGCTAGGCTGACTAGACTAGATACGCAGTATTTT; CDR3 protein: CSARLTRLDTQYF
J gene: TRBJ1-2; clone size: .; V gene: TRBV28; D gene: .; CDR3 DNA: TGTGCCAGCAGCCCGGCCCGGTTCAAGAGGCCCCTGAATTGGTATGGCTACACCTTC; CDR3 protein: CASSPARFKRPLNWYGYTF
J gene: TRBJ2-7; clone size: .; V gene: TRBV5-1; D gene: .; CDR3 DNA: TGCGCCAGCAGCAGGGTCGGTCAGGGAGGAGTAGACGAGCAGTACTTC; CDR3 protein: CASSRVGQGGVDEQYF
J gene: TRBJ2-5; clone size: few; V gene: TRBV6-5; D gene: .; CDR3 DNA: TGTGCCAGCAGTCCCTCGAGCGAGTGGTTAGAGACCCAGTACTTC; CDR3 protein: CASSPSSEWLETQYF
J gene: TRBJ2-3; clone size: .; V gene: TRBV7-2; D gene: .; CDR3 DNA: TGTGCCAGCAGCTTAGACCCGGGGGCTAGCACAGATACGCAGTATTTT; CDR3 protein: CASSLDPGASTDTQYF
J gene: TRBJ2-7; clone size: few; V gene: TRBV20-1; D gene: .; CDR3 DNA: TGCAGTGCCCCGCCTCCCGGGCAACCCTTCGAGCAGTACTTC; CDR3 protein: CSAPPPGQPFEQYF
J gene: TRBJ2-7; clone size: .; V gene: TRBV27; D gene: .; CDR3 DNA: TGTGCCAGCAGTTTTGATTTCGGGGACTACGAGCAGTACTTC; CDR3 protein: CASSFDFGDYEQYF
J gene: TRBJ1-1; clone size: .; V gene: TRBV12-3/TRBV12-4; D gene: TRBD1; CDR3 DNA: TGTGCCAGCAGGGAGACAGGGGGCGACCTAAAAGCTTTCTTT; CDR3 protein: CASRETGGDLKAFF
J gene: TRBJ2-3; clone size: .; V gene: TRBV29-1; D gene: .; CDR3 DNA: TGCAGCGTTGCACAGGGTTCGGATACGCAGTATTTT; CDR3 protein: CSVAQGSDTQYF
J gene: TRBJ2-7; clone size: .; V gene: TRBV6-5; D gene: TRBD1; CDR3 DNA: TGTGCCAGCAGATCCGGGACAGTCTACGAGCAGTACTTC; CDR3 protein: CASRSGTVYEQYF
J gene: TRBJ1-2; clone size: .; V gene: TRBV7-2; D gene: .; CDR3 DNA: TGTGCCAGCAGCCCGGACAAAGGGGTAAAGGGATATGGCTACACCTTC; CDR3 protein: CASSPDKGVKGYGYTF
J gene: TRBJ2-1; clone size: .; V gene: TRBV7-9; D gene: .; CDR3 DNA: TGTGCCAGCAGCTTAAGGGACCACCAAAATGAGCAGTTCTTC; CDR3 protein: CASSLRDHQNEQFF
J gene: TRBJ1-2; clone size: .; V gene: TRBV19; D gene: TRBD1; CDR3 DNA: TGTGCCAGTAGGGCGACAGGGGAGGACGGCTACACCTTC; CDR3 protein: CASRATGEDGYTF
J gene: TRBJ1-3; clone size: .; V gene: TRBV5-5; D gene: .; CDR3 DNA: TGTGCCAGCACCTCCCCTCGGCAGGGACTGGGAAACACCATATATTTT; CDR3 protein: CASTSPRQGLGNTIYF
J gene: TRBJ1-6; clone size: .; V gene: TRBV28; D gene: .; CDR3 DNA: TGTGCCAGCAGCCAAACCGGGGGCTATAATTCACCCCTCCACTTT; CDR3 protein: CASSQTGGYNSPLHF
J gene: TRBJ2-7; clone size: .; V gene: TRBV7-8; D gene: TRBD2; CDR3 DNA: TGTGCCAGCAGCTTAGAGGGCCTAGCGGGAACCTACGAGCAGTACTTC; CDR3 protein: CASSLEGLAGTYEQYF
J gene: TRBJ2-7; clone size: few; V gene: TRBV5-1; D gene: TRBD1; CDR3 DNA: TGCGCCAGCAGCGGGGGACAGGACGTTCCTAGCTACGAGCAGTACTTC; CDR3 protein: CASSGGQDVPSYEQYF
J gene: TRBJ2-3; clone size: .; V gene: TRBV6-5; D gene: .; CDR3 DNA: TGTGCCAGCAGTTACTCCCGACAGACGGGGTCCACAGATACGCAGTATTTT; CDR3 protein: CASSYSRQTGSTDTQYF
J gene: TRBJ2-7; clone size: few; V gene: TRBV29-1; D gene: .; CDR3 DNA: TGCAGCGTTTTGGGGCAAGGAGATATACGGAGGCAGTACTTC; CDR3 protein: CSVLGQGDIRRQYF
J gene: TRBJ2-1; clone size: .; V gene: TRBV30; D gene: .; CDR3 DNA: TGTGCCTGGAGTCCGAGCGATGAGCAGTTCTTC; CDR3 protein: CAWSPSDEQFF
J gene: TRBJ2-1; clone size: .; V gene: TRBV6-2/TRBV6-3; D gene: TRBD2; CDR3 DNA: TGTGCCAGCAGTTACCAGGGACTAGCCGTGTTCTTC; CDR3 protein: CASSYQGLAVFF
J gene: TRBJ2-7; clone size: few; V gene: TRBV5-5; D gene: TRBD1; CDR3 DNA: TGTGCCAGCAGCTTGGGGACAGGGGAATACGAGCAGTACTTC; CDR3 protein: CASSLGTGEYEQYF
J gene: TRBJ2-3; clone size: .; V gene: TRBV7-2; D gene: .; CDR3 DNA: TGTGCCACCACCAGGTCGCAGACAGATACGCAGTATTTT; CDR3 protein: CATTRSQTDTQYF
J gene: TRBJ2-1; clone size: .; V gene: TRBV7-9; D gene: TRBD2; CDR3 DNA: TGTGCCAGCAGATACACCGGGACTAGCTCCTACAATGAGCAGTTCTTC; CDR3 protein: CASRYTGTSSYNEQFF
J gene: TRBJ2-7; clone size: .; V gene: TRBV3-1; D gene: .; CDR3 DNA: TGTGCCAGCAGCCAAGGGTGGGCCGACGAGCAGTACTTC; CDR3 protein: CASSQGWADEQYF
J gene: TRBJ2-5; clone size: .; V gene: TRBV15; D gene: .; CDR3 DNA: TGTGCCACCAGCAGAGATCTTAGAGGGAGAGAGACCCAGTACTTC; CDR3 protein: CATSRDLRGRETQYF
J gene: TRBJ1-5; clone size: .; V gene: TRBV7-2; D gene: TRBD1; CDR3 DNA: TGTGCCAGCAGCTCAGGGGGGCGCGGGCAGCCCCAGCATTTT; CDR3 protein: CASSSGGRGQPQHF
J gene: TRBJ2-1; clone size: .; V gene: TRBV20-1; D gene: TRBD2; CDR3 DNA: TGCAGTGCTAGAGTCCCGGGACTAGCGGGAGGTGAGCAGTTCTTC; CDR3 protein: CSARVPGLAGGEQFF
J gene: TRBJ1-1; clone size: .; V gene: TRBV10-3; D gene: .; CDR3 DNA: TGTGCCATCAGTGAGTCGGGCAGGCGGGTGAACACTGAAGCTTTCTTT; CDR3 protein: CAISESGRRVNTEAFF
J gene: TRBJ2-7; clone size: .; V gene: TRBV21-1; D gene: .; CDR3 DNA: TGTGCCAGCAGCTCACGGGCCAGGGAGGGGACCTACGAGCAGTACTTC; CDR3 protein: CASSSRAREGTYEQYF
J gene: TRBJ1-6; clone size: .; V gene: TRBV20-1; D gene: .; CDR3 DNA: TGCAGTGCCCTAAAGGGCAGGAGCTCCTATAATTCACCCCTCCACTTT; CDR3 protein: CSALKGRSSYNSPLHF
J gene: TRBJ2-3; clone size: .; V gene: TRBV29-1; D gene: .; CDR3 DNA: TGCAGCGTCCTCGTTGAAGATACGCAGTATTTT; CDR3 protein: CSVLVEDTQYF